The 18 T cell receptor beta chains presented below share a single source sample, sequenced in a study of shared clonotypes between healthy human individuals. Profiling relied on immunoSEQ multiplex PCR, and the TCRdb table lists in-frame clones only, not all of them. The sample contains about 2.3 million clones, 80% to 95% of which appear only once. Sequenced input: naive CD4+ T cells from PBMCs. Subset described: CD45RA+ positively selected. These receptors were taken from a man between 18 and 29 years old in good health. Some clones in this sample may be carry-over from other donors' samples.

The rearrangement links TRBV7-3 to TRBJ1-2; D might be TRBD1 (5 bases). The CDR3 runs to 20 residues. Germline V gives CDR1 SGHTA, CDR2 FQGTGA. The V and J ends lost 4 bases and 1 base respectively, with 28 bases between them. This CDR3 reads CASSYPQGPHWNAFNYGYTF. DNA of the CDR3: TGTGCCAGCAGCTATCCCCAGGGTCCTCACTGGAACGCCTTTAACTATGGCTACACCTTC.

V gene TRBV15 combines with J gene TRBJ2-1, with 10 bases identical to TRBD2. The CDR3 contains 18 residues. The junction had 9 bases not matched to a gene; V was cut back by 0 bases and J by 4 bases. CDR1 LNHNV and CDR2 YYDKDF come from the germline V gene (reference sequence). The CDR3 region is CATSRDTSGAEGYNEQFF. CDR3 DNA: TGTGCCACCAGCAGAGATACTAGCGGGGCCGAGGGGTACAATGAGCAGTTCTTC.

The chain is built from TRBV18 and TRBJ2-7; D gene ambiguous. Germline V lookup: CDR1 KGHSH, CDR2 LQKENI. V lost 6 bases to trimming and J lost 4 bases, with 13 bases between them. The CDR3 contains 13 residues. The CDR3 DNA is TGTGCCAGCTCCTCCGGGCCCAAATACGAGCAGTACTTC. This gives the protein CASSSGPKYEQYF.

The rearrangement uses TRBV29-1 and TRBJ1-5; D not resolved. This CDR3 region has 13 residues. CDR1 is SQVTM, CDR2 ANQGSEA, per germline. Trimming pared 6 bases from V and 5 bases from J, leaving 14 bases between. The CDR3, as DNA: TGCAGCGTCGCCCAGGAGATTGATCAGCCCCAGCATTTT. It is translated as CSVAQEIDQPQHF. Based on the CDR3 plus reference TRBV29-1 and TRBJ1-5, the full variable domain is SAVISQKPSRDICQRGTSLTIQCQVDSQVTMMFWYRQQPGQSLTLIATANQGSEATYESGFVIDKFPISRPNLTFSTLTVSNMSPEDSSIYLCSVAQEIDQPQHFGDGTRLSIL.

The chain combines TRBV6-1 with TRBJ1-1; 7 nucleotides agree with TRBD1. The CDR3 loop spans 18 amino acids. The V and J ends lost 1 base and 1 base, in that order; junction bases with no gene match: 12. Germline V gene sequence: CDR1 MNHNS, CDR2 SASEGT. CDR3 DNA: TGTGCCAGCAGTGAAGGACAGGGCAGGGGGGGAAGGAACACTGAAGCTTTCTTT. Translated, it gives CASSEGQGRGGRNTEAFF.

This chain joins TRBV4-1 and TRBJ1-2, with 7 positions matching TRBD1. V dropped 4 bases and J dropped 2; count of bases not matched to a gene: 4. The CDR3 totals 14 residues. CDR1 is MGHRA, CDR2 YSYEKL, per germline. CDR3 sequence reads: CASSPTDRNYGYTF. Written as DNA, the CDR3 is TGCGCCAGCAGCCCAACGGACAGGAACTATGGCTACACCTTC.

The rearrangement uses TRBV10-3 and TRBJ2-1, with 7 bases matching TRBD2. Germline V lookup: CDR1 ENHRY, CDR2 SYGVKD. This CDR3 region has 17 residues. After removal of 0 bases from V and 0 bases from J, the junction contained 5 bases not matched to a gene. CDR3 DNA sequence: TGTGCCATCAGTGAGTCGTCTAGCGGAAGCTCCTACAATGAGCAGTTCTTC. Amino acids: CAISESSSGSSYNEQFF.

The J gene is TRBJ2-1, the V gene TRBV12-2; TRBD2 is the table's D call, not checked against the DNA. TRBV12-2 is a documented pseudogene. This CDR3 has 19 residues. CDR3 in DNA: TGTGCAAGTCGCTTAATGGAAGCGGGAGTCCCGCACTCCTACAATGAGCAGTTCTTC. Protein product: CASRLMEAGVPHSYNEQFF.

Notes on this clone: Other nucleotide sequences in the sample specify the same CDR3. This sequence joins TRBV9 and TRBJ1-2, with TRBD1 matching 9 bases. V dropped 4 bases and J dropped 2; count of bases not matched to a gene: 3. This CDR3 is 14 amino acids long. CDR1 SGDLS and CDR2 YYNGEE come from the germline V gene. The CDR3 region has the DNA TGTGCCAGCAGCCCCGGGACAGGGAACTATGGCTACACCTTC. It specifies CASSPGTGNYGYTF.

CDR3 amino acids: CASSEKWAKGSNTEAFF. CDR3 DNA: TGTGCCAGCAGTGAAAAGTGGGCAAAGGGGTCGAACACTGAAGCTTTCTTT. V gene TRBV6-1 combines with J gene TRBJ1-1; D is perhaps TRBD1 (5 bases). V was clipped by 2 bases and J by 1 base, with 17 bases between them. This CDR3 spans 17 amino acids. The germline V gene has CDR1 MNHNS and CDR2 SASEGT.

A word on this clone: Other DNA sequences within the sample encode an identical CDR3. The chain couples TRBV28 to TRBJ2-1, with D possibly TRBD2 on 5 matching bases. Per the germline V gene, CDR1 is MDHEN and CDR2 is SYDVKM. Trimming left V 8 bases short and J 0 bases short, with 5 bases between. The CDR3 loop spans 12 amino acids. The CDR3 coding sequence is TGTGCCAGCGGGAGCTCCTACAATGAGCAGTTCTTC. Translating gives CASGSSYNEQFF.

To note about this clone: Other DNA sequences in the sample encode the same CDR3. CDR3 region: CASSRTDHEQYF. CDR3 sequence (DNA): TGCGCCAGCAGCAGGACGGACCACGAGCAGTACTTC. The chain uses TRBV5-1 and TRBJ2-7, with D uncertain. The ends were cut back, 4 bases at V and 5 bases at J, with 10 bases in the middle. Germline values: CDR1 SGHRS, CDR2 YFSETQ. CDR3 size: 12 residues.

The CDR3 spells CASSLSRLARKFF. The CDR3 DNA reads as TGTGCCAGCAGCTTAAGCCGACTAGCTAGAAAGTTCTTC. V usage is TRBV7-3 and J usage is TRBJ2-1; 7 bases are shared with TRBD2. Germline V gene lookup returns CDR1 SGHTA and CDR2 FQGTGA. This CDR3 has 13 amino acids. The J segment lost 14 bases and the V segment lost 1 base, leaving 8 bases of the junction unmatched.

The rearrangement uses TRBV6-5 and TRBJ2-7, with D possibly called TRBD1 or TRBD2 (5 bases each). V shed 2 bases and J shed 3 bases, with 17 bases lying between them. The CDR3 totals 16 residues. The germline V gene has CDR1 MNHEY and CDR2 SVGAGI. Written as DNA, the CDR3 is TGTGCCAGCAGTTACACCGGGGCCGACTTGTACTACGAGCAGTACTTC. It codes for CASSYTGADLYYEQYF.

This clone was observed once. The chain combines TRBV7-8 with TRBJ2-1; perhaps TRBD1 as D (6 bases). CDR1 and CDR2 (germline): SGHVS, FQNEAQ. This CDR3 region has 14 residues. Trimming took 5 bases from V and 7 from J, leaving 15 bases between them. CDR3 protein: CASSPGTPRNEQFF. In nucleotides, the CDR3 is TGTGCCAGCAGCCCAGGGACACCGAGGAATGAGCAGTTCTTC.

The rearrangement uses TRBV19 and TRBJ2-1; 8 bases align to TRBD2. The germline gives CDR1 LNHDA, CDR2 SQIVND (reference sequence). The CDR3 has 13 amino acids. The ends lost 3 bases at V and 12 bases at J; junction bases unmatched: 7. This CDR3 is CASSMVSGNVQFF. CDR3 nucleotide sequence: TGTGCCAGTAGTATGGTTAGCGGGAACGTGCAGTTCTTC. Combining the CDR3 with reference TRBV19 and TRBJ2-1 gives the whole variable domain DGGITQSPKYLFRKEGQNVTLSCEQNLNHDAMYWYRQDPGQGLRLIYYSQIVNDFQKGDIAEGYSVSREKKESFPLTVTSAQKNPTAFYLCASSMVSGNVQFFGPGTRLTVL.

The V call is TRBV7-2, the J call TRBJ1-1; 7 bases are a match to TRBD1. V shed 0 bases, J shed 1 base, and the junction held 2 bases outside the gene matches. CDR1 is SGHTA and CDR2 is FQGNSA in the germline V gene. The CDR3 length is 15 residues. The CDR3 here is CASSLARQGNTEAFF. For the CDR3, the DNA is TGTGCCAGCAGCTTAGCGCGACAGGGGAACACTGAAGCTTTCTTT. Based on the CDR3 plus reference TRBV7-2 and TRBJ1-1, the full variable domain is GAGVSQSPSNKVTEKGKDVELRCDPISGHTALYWYRQSLGQGLEFLIYFQGNSAPDKSGLPSDRFSAERTGGSVSTLTIQRTQQEDSAVYLCASSLARQGNTEAFFGQGTRLTVV.

CDR3 nucleotides: TGTGCCAGCAGCTACGGACAGGAGAACACCGGGGAGCTGTTTTTT. It encodes CASSYGQENTGELFF. V is TRBV7-8 and J is TRBJ2-2, with 7 bases lining up with TRBD1. CDR1 is SGHVS and CDR2 is FQNEAQ in the germline V gene. This CDR3 has 15 amino acids. V shed 4 bases and J 1 base; nucleotides not matched to a gene: 3.